One and the same sample provided the 18 T cell receptor beta chains below, sequenced in a study of OX40 agonist ivuxolimab in advanced cancers. Generated by immunoSEQ multiplex PCR, the TCRdb table keeps only in-frame clones and is missing some. The sample includes tens of thousands of clones, roughly three quarters of them seen just once. Sequenced material: CD4+ or CD8+ T cells sorted from blood, taken in a trial of the OX40 agonist ivuxolimab. These receptors all stem from an adult with an advanced solid tumor such as melanoma, head and neck, liver or kidney cancer.

The V and J genes are TRBV5-5 and TRBJ1-5; 9 bases agree with TRBD1. The length of the CDR3 is 15 residues. Trimming cost V 6 bases and J 7 bases; bases outside gene matches: 11. CDR1 and CDR2 from the germline V gene are SGHKS and YYEKEE (reference sequence). CDR3 DNA sequence: TGTGCCAGCAACCCAGGGACAGGGTGGCCCCAGCCCCAGCATTTT. Residues: CASNPGTGWPQPQHF.

The genes are TRBV18 and TRBJ2-3; 9 nucleotides align to TRBD2. Germline V gives CDR1 KGHSH, CDR2 LQKENI. The CDR3 loop spans 16 amino acids. The V and J ends lost 1 base and 1 base, in that order; junction bases with no gene match: 3. CDR3 sequence (DNA): TGTGCCAGCTCACCACGGGCGGGGGGGCGCACAGATACGCAGTATTTT. It yields the protein CASSPRAGGRTDTQYF. Full variable domain (rest looked up from reference TRBV18 and TRBJ2-3): NAGVMQNPRHLVRRRGQEARLRCSPMKGHSHVYWYRQLPEEGLKFMVYLQKENIIDESGMPKERFSAEFPKEGPSILRIQQVVRGDSAAYFCASSPRAGGRTDTQYFGPGTRLTVL.

This chain links TRBV30 with TRBJ1-6; no definite D call. The V end lost 2 bases, the J end lost 2 bases, and 7 bases lay between the germline ends. The CDR3 is made up of 14 amino acids. Germline CDR1 GTSNPN, CDR2 SVGIG (reference sequence). Written as DNA, the CDR3 is TGTGCCTGGAGTACAAATCCCTATAATTCACCCCTCCACTTT. Its protein product is CAWSTNPYNSPLHF.

The V gene is TRBV10-3, the J gene TRBJ1-3; D might be TRBD1 (6 bases). Trimming pared 7 bases from V and 3 bases from J, leaving 7 bases between. The CDR3 length is 12 residues. CDR1 is ENHRY and CDR2 is SYGVKD in the germline V gene. CDR3 in amino acids: CAIKGDGNTIYF. In DNA form, the CDR3 reads TGTGCCATCAAGGGGGATGGAAACACCATATATTTT.

This rearrangement joins TRBV11-3 to TRBJ2-1; D is uncertain. V was shortened by 5 bases and J by 0 bases, with 14 bases between the two germline ends. The CDR3 totals 16 residues. Germline V gives CDR1 SGHNT, CDR2 YENEEA. The CDR3 coding sequence is TGTGCCAGCAGCCTAGGAAATTCGGGCTCCTACAATGAGCAGTTCTTC. This gives the protein CASSLGNSGSYNEQFF.

V and J are TRBV6-6 and TRBJ1-5, with TRBD1 identical over 10 bases. V lost 6 bases and J lost 3; bases outside the gene matches: 2. The CDR3 sequence is 14 residues long. Germline V gene data show CDR1 as MNHNY and CDR2 as SVGAGI (reference sequence). CDR3 amino acids: CASRGTGDNQPQHF. The DNA for the CDR3 is TGTGCCAGCAGAGGGACAGGGGACAATCAGCCCCAGCATTTT.

The chain links TRBV11-3 to TRBJ2-1; D is perhaps TRBD2 (5 bases). Germline V gene sequence: CDR1 SGHNT, CDR2 YENEEA. This CDR3 contains 12 residues. V was cut by 8 bases and J by 4 bases, with 9 bases left in between. The CDR3 DNA follows: TGTGCCAGCGGACTGTCTTACAATGAGCAGTTCTTC. Translating it yields CASGLSYNEQFF.

This rearrangement joins TRBV11-1 to TRBJ2-5; tentative D call: TRBD2 (6 bases). The assigned J gene may be wrong: the sequence end matches TRBJ2-7 better. Germline-derived CDR1 and CDR2 are SGHAT and FQDESV (reference sequence). There are 15 residues in the CDR3. The DNA of the CDR3 is TGTGCCAGCAGCTTATTGGAGGGTCCGGGGTACGAGCAGTACTTC. Residues: CASSLLEGPGYEQYF.

This clone was counted only a few times. The V call is TRBV6-5, the J call TRBJ1-5; the D is unclear. The V gene lost 5 bases and the J gene lost 0 bases, with 8 bases spanning the gap. CDR1 and CDR2 (germline): MNHEY, SVGAGI. This CDR3 is 14 amino acids long. This CDR3 reads CASSPRDSNQPQHF. In nucleotides, the CDR3 is TGTGCCAGCAGTCCGCGGGATAGCAATCAGCCCCAGCATTTT.

A few counts support this clone. The chain employs TRBV30 and TRBJ2-5; 9 bases are a match to TRBD1. Germline V gives CDR1 GTSNPN, CDR2 SVGIG (reference sequence). The CDR3 contains 15 residues. V lost 7 bases, J lost 1 base, and 10 bases stayed unmatched. The DNA of the CDR3 is TGTGCCTTGGAACCCGGGACAGGGCTCCAAGAGACCCAGTACTTC. Translating it yields CALEPGTGLQETQYF.

The chain joins TRBV19 to TRBJ2-3, with 7 bases matching TRBD2. Trimming at V came to 4 bases and at J to 1 base, leaving 2 bases not matched to a gene. Germline lookup yields CDR1 LNHDA and CDR2 SQIVND (reference sequence). The CDR3 runs to 14 residues. The CDR3 spells CASSKRGGTDTQYF. CDR3 sequence (DNA): TGTGCCAGTAGTAAACGGGGGGGCACAGATACGCAGTATTTT.

The chain links TRBV10-3 to TRBJ1-1; TRBD1 might be the D (5 bases). V dropped 11 bases and J dropped 1 base, with 17 bases sitting between them. The CDR3 consists of 14 residues. Germline CDR1 is ENHRY and CDR2 is SYGVKD. CDR3 sequence (DNA): TGTGCCGCGAGCCCAGGGACGGGGAACACTGAAGCTTTCTTT. It translates to CAASPGTGNTEAFF.

V gene TRBV5-1 combines with J gene TRBJ2-7, with a weak D call TRBD2 (6 bases). Germline CDR1 and CDR2: SGHRS and YFSETQ. V was cut by 5 bases and J by 0 bases, with 21 bases left in between. The CDR3 runs 17 residues. The CDR3 nucleotides read TGCGCCAGCAGAATCGGATCCGGGGGTGCGAGCTCCTACGAGCAGTACTTC. This sequence encodes CASRIGSGGASSYEQYF.

The genes are TRBV19 and TRBJ1-4; D gene unclear. Trimming cost V 2 bases and J 4 bases, with 11 bases left between them. The CDR3 spans 15 residues. Germline lookup yields CDR1 LNHDA and CDR2 SQIVND (reference sequence). In DNA, the CDR3 is TGTGCCAGTAGTATAATCCGCCGGGGTAATGAAAAACTGTTTTTT. Its protein is CASSIIRRGNEKLFF.

CDR3 DNA sequence: TGTGCCAGCTCACCATCCACGCGGGACAATGAGCAGTTCTTC. Translating it yields CASSPSTRDNEQFF. The chain links TRBV18 to TRBJ2-1, with a tentative D call TRBD2 (5 bases). The CDR3 covers 14 residues. Trimming removed 2 bases from V and 5 bases from J, with 10 bases in between. The germline V gene has CDR1 KGHSH and CDR2 LQKENI.

The chain is built from TRBV7-9 and TRBJ2-6; the D gene is possibly TRBD2 (5 bases). The V gene lost 6 bases and the J gene lost 0 bases, with 12 bases spanning the gap. CDR1 and CDR2 from the germline V gene are SEHNR and FQNEAQ (reference sequence). The CDR3 runs to 16 residues. CDR3 DNA: TGTGCCAGCAGGGAGGTGGGGAACTCTGGGGCCAACGTCCTGACTTTC. Translated, it gives CASREVGNSGANVLTF. Full variable domain (outside the CDR3, taken from reference TRBV7-9 and TRBJ2-6): DTGVSQNPRHKITKRGQNVTFRCDPISEHNRLYWYRQTLGQGPEFLTYFQNEAQLEKSRLLSDRFSAERPKGSFSTLEIQRTEQGDSAMYLCASREVGNSGANVLTFGAGSRLTVL.

The V gene is TRBV15, the J gene TRBJ2-7; D remains ambiguous. The germline CDR1 and CDR2 sequences are LNHNV and YYDKDF (reference sequence). Trimming stripped 0 bases from V and 2 bases from J, with 11 bases between. The length of the CDR3 is 15 residues. The CDR3 bases are TGTGCCACCAGCAGAGATGCATTAGGGACCTACGAGCAGTACTTC. Translating it yields CATSRDALGTYEQYF. The whole variable domain, remainder taken from reference TRBV15 and TRBJ2-7, is DAMVIQNPRYQVTQFGKPVTLSCSQTLNHNVMYWYQQKSSQAPKLLFHYYDKDFNNEADTPDNFQSRRPNTSFCFLDIRSPGLGDTAMYLCATSRDALGTYEQYFGPGTRLTVT.

The chain recombines TRBV19 with TRBJ1-2, with 7 bases identical to TRBD1. V trimming: 6 bases; J trimming: 8 bases; junction bases outside the gene matches: 12. Germline V CDR1 and CDR2: LNHDA, SQIVND (reference sequence). There are 14 residues in the CDR3. CDR3 amino acids: CASSPGGISKGYTF. The CDR3 DNA is TGTGCCAGTAGCCCAGGGGGAATATCGAAGGGCTACACCTTC.